What follows describes a single TCR beta chain. Its cognate antigen is unknown. The libraries were made with immunoSEQ v3.0 at survey level. The protocol was immunoSEQ multiplex PCR, while the TCRdb copy is restricted to in-frame clones and leaves out a portion. This sample carries tens of thousands of clones, roughly 84% of them seen once, and the ten largest clones take 7.5% to 10%. This specimen comes from a study of long-term antiretroviral therapy in people with HIV. The study's findings and limits: An increase in diversity followed ART, yet levels stayed below transplant donor controls.

The CDR3 spans 12 residues. V shed 4 bases and J shed 5 bases, with 8 bases lying between them. In germline, CDR1 is KGHSH, CDR2 LQKENI. The sequencing used unsorted PBMCs, collected at the start of antiretroviral therapy. The TCR comes from a man aged 45 to 65 with HIV. The chain links TRBV18 to TRBJ2-5; D unclear. CDR3 protein: CASSLTLETQYF. The CDR3 DNA reads TGTGCCAGCTCACTAACTCTCGAGACCCAGTACTTC.